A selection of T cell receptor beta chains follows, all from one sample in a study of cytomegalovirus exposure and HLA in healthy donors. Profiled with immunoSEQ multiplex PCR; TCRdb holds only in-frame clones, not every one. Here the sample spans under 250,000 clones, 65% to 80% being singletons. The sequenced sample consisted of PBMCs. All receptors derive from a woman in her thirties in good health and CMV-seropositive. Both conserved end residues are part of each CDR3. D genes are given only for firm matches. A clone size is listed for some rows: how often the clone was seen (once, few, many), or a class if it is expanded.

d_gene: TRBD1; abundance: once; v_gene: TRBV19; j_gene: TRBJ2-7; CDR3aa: CASSISFRDREAEQYF; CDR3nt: TGTGCCAGTAGTATCTCCTTCCGGGACAGGGAAGCCGAGCAGTACTTC
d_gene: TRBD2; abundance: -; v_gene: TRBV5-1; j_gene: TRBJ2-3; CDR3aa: CASSLVSSGGADTQYF; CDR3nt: TGCGCCAGCAGCTTGGTGTCTAGCGGGGGGGCAGATACGCAGTATTTT
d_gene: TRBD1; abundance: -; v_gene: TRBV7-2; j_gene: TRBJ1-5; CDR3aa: CASSLETGGTQPQHF; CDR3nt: TGTGCCAGCAGCTTAGAGACAGGGGGAACTCAGCCCCAGCATTTT
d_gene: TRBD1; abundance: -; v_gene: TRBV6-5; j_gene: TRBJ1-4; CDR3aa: CASSRGTGGEKLFF; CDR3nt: TGTGCCAGCAGTCGAGGGACAGGGGGTGAAAAACTGTTTTTT
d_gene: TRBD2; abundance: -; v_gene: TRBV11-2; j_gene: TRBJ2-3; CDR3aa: CASNLLADTDTQYF; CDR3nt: TGTGCCAGCAATTTACTAGCGGACACAGATACGCAGTATTTT
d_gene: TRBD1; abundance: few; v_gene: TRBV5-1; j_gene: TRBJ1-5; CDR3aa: CASSLGTGDQPQHF; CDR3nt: TGCGCCAGCAGCTTAGGGACAGGGGATCAGCCCCAGCATTTT
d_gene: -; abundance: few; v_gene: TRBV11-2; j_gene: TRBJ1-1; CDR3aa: CASSLDELNTEAFF; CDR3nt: TGTGCCAGCAGCTTAGACGAGCTGAACACTGAAGCTTTCTTT
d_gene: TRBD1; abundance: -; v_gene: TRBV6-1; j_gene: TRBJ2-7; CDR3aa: CASSRDRSSYEQYF; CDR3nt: TGTGCCAGCAGCCGGGACAGGAGCTCCTACGAGCAGTACTTC
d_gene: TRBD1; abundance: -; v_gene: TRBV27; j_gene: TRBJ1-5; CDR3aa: CASSSRQGWRSSQPQHF; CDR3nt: TGTGCCAGCAGTTCGAGACAGGGTTGGCGATCGAGTCAGCCCCAGCATTTT
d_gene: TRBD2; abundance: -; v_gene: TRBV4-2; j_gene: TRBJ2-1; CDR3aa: CASSQDAGLAGGDNEQFF; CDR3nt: TGTGCCAGCAGCCAAGATGCCGGACTAGCGGGGGGTGACAATGAGCAGTTCTTC
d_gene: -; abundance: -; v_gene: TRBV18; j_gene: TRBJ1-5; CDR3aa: CASSPAGAQPQHF; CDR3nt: TGTGCCAGCTCACCAGCAGGGGCGCAGCCCCAGCATTTT
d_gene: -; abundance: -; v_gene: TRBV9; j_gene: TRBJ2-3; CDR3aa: CASSPGPPDTQYF; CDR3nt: TGTGCCAGCAGCCCAGGGCCGCCGGATACGCAGTATTTT
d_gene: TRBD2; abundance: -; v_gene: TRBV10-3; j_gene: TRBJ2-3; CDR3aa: CAISGTSGGRSDTQYF; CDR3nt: TGTGCCATCAGTGGAACTAGCGGGGGGAGGTCAGATACGCAGTATTTT
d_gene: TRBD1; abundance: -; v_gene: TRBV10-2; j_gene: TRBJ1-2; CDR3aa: CASSYRGEYGYTF; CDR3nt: TGCGCCAGCAGCTACAGGGGAGAGTATGGCTACACCTTC
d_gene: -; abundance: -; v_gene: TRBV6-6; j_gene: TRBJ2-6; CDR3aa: CASTPTGISGANVLTF; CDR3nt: TGTGCCAGCACCCCAACAGGGATCTCTGGGGCCAACGTCCTGACTTTC
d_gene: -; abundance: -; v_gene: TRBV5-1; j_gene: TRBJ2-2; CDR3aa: CASSSKNGGGELFF; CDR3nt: TGCGCCAGCAGCTCGAAAAACGGCGGAGGGGAGCTGTTTTTT
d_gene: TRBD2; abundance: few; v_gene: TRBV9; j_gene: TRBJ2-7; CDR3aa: CASSPREGSSYEQYF; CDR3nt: TGTGCCAGCAGCCCCCGGGAGGGGAGCTCCTACGAGCAGTACTTC
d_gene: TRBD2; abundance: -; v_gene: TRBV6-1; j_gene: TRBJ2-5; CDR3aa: CASSESGGTQYF; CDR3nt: TGTGCCAGCAGTGAATCGGGGGGGACCCAGTACTTC
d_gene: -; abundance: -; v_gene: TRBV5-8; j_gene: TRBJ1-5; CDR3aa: CASSLAASGAYNQPQHF; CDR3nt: TGTGCCAGCAGCTTGGCCGCGTCAGGGGCTTACAATCAGCCCCAGCATTTT
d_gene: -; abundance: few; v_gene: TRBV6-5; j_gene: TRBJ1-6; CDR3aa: CASSYTGLGSPLHF; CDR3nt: TGTGCCAGCAGTTACACAGGGCTCGGTTCACCCCTCCACTTT
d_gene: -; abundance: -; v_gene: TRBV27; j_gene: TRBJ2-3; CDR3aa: CASNPWGGRGGTQYF; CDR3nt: TGTGCCAGCAATCCTTGGGGCGGCCGAGGGGGTACGCAGTATTTT
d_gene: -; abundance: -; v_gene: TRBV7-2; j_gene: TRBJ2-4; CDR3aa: CASSLALAKNIQYF; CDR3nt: TGTGCCAGCAGCTTAGCCCTAGCCAAAAACATTCAGTACTTC
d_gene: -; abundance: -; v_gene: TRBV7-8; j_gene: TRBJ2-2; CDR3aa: CASSFSVYRANTGELFF; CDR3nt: TGTGCCAGCAGCTTTTCAGTCTACAGGGCGAACACCGGGGAGCTGTTTTTT
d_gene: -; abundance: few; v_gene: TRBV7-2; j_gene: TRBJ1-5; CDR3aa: CASSHPGQPQHF; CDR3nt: TGTGCCAGCAGCCACCCGGGGCAGCCCCAGCATTTT
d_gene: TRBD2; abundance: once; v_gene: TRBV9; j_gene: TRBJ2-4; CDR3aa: CASSGSGGGTLVKNIQYF; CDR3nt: TGTGCCAGCAGCGGGTCTGGGGGGGGAACTTTGGTCAAAAACATTCAGTACTTC
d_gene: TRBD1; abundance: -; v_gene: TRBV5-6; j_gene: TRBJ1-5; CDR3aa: CASSLGQVQDQPQHF; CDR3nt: TGTGCCAGCAGCTTAGGACAGGTCCAGGATCAGCCCCAGCATTTT
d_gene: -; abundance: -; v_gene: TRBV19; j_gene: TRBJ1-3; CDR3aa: CASSTPGLSGNTIYF; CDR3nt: TGTGCCAGTAGTACCCCGGGACTGTCTGGAAACACCATATATTTT
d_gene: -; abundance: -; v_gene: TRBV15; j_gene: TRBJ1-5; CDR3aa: CATSRDGGNQPQHF; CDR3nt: TGTGCCACCAGCAGAGATGGGGGGAATCAGCCCCAGCATTTT
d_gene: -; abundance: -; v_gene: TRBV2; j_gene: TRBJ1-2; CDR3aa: CACLLEDYHYTF; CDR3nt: TGTGCCTGTTTATTGGAGGATTATCACTACACCTTC
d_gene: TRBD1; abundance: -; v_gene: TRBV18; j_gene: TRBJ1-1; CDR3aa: CASSPRDRRTNTEAFF; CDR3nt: TGTGCCAGCTCACCAAGGGACAGGAGGACTAACACTGAAGCTTTCTTT
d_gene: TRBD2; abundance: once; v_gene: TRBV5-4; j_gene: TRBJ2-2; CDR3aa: CASTPGLTNTGELFF; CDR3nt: TGTGCCAGCACCCCGGGACTAACGAACACCGGGGAGCTGTTTTTT
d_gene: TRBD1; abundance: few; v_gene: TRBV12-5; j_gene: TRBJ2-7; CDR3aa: CASGLVGPRDRGIYEQYF; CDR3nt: TGTGCTAGTGGTTTGGTAGGGCCCCGCGACAGGGGTATCTACGAGCAGTACTTC
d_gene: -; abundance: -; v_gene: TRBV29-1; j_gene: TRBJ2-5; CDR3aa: CSVGRVGGQETQYF; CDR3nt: TGCAGCGTCGGAAGGGTCGGGGGCCAAGAGACCCAGTACTTC
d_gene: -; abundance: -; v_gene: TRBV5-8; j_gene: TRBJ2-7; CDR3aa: CASSFDPYRDTSYEQYF; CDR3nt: TGTGCCAGCAGCTTTGACCCATACCGGGACACCTCCTACGAGCAGTACTTC
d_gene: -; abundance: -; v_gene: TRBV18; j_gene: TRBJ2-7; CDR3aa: CASSPLSPSTGLAYEQYF; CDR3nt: TGTGCCAGCTCACCACTCTCACCTTCGACTGGCCTGGCCTACGAGCAGTACTTC
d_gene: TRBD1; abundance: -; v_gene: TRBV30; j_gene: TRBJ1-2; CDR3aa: CAWSEDRALYGYTF; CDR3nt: TGTGCCTGGAGTGAGGACAGGGCGCTCTATGGCTACACCTTC
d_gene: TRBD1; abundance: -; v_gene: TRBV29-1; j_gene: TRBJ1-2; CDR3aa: CSAALYRGPDGYTF; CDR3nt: TGCAGCGCCGCCCTGTACAGGGGGCCGGACGGCTACACCTTC
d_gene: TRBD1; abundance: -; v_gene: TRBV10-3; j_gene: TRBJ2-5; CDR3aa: CAISEFNNDRGETQYF; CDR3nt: TGTGCCATCAGTGAGTTCAACAACGACAGGGGAGAGACCCAGTACTTC
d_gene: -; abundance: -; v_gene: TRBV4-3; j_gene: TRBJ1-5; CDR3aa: CASSQVYGNQPQHF; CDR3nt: TGCGCCAGCAGCCAAGTCTACGGGAATCAGCCCCAGCATTTT
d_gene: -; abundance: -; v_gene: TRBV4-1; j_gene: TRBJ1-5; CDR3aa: CASSQEIGGDRNQPQHF; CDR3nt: TGCGCCAGCAGCCAAGAAATCGGGGGGGATCGCAATCAGCCCCAGCATTTT
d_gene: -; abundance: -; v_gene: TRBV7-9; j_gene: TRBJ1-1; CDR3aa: CASSPQENTEAFF; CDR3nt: TGTGCCAGCAGCCCTCAGGAAAACACTGAAGCTTTCTTT
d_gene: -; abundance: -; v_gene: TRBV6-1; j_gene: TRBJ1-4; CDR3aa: CASSPRRREKLFF; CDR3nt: TGTGCCAGCAGTCCAAGGAGGAGGGAAAAACTGTTTTTT
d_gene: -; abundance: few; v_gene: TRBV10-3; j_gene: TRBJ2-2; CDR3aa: CATSNTGELFF; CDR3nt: TGTGCCACCTCGAACACCGGGGAGCTGTTTTTT
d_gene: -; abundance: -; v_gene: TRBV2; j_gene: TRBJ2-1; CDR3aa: CASSEGQGSYNEQFF; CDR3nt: TGTGCCAGCAGTGAAGGGCAGGGGTCCTACAATGAGCAGTTCTTC
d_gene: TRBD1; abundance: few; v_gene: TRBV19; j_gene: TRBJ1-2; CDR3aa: CASSQTGSLNYGYTF; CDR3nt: TGTGCCAGTAGTCAGACAGGGAGTCTTAACTATGGCTACACCTTC
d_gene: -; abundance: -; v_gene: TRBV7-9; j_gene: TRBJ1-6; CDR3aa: CASGGTSGSPLHF; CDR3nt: TGTGCCAGCGGCGGAACCTCGGGGTCACCCCTCCACTTT
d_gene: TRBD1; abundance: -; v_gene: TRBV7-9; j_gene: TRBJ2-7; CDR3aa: CASSPDRVPITYEQYF; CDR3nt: TGTGCCAGCAGCCCTGACAGGGTCCCAATTACCTACGAGCAGTACTTC
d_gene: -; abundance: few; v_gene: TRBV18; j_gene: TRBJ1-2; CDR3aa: CASSLGSDNYGYTF; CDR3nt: TGTGCCAGCTCTCTTGGGAGTGATAACTATGGCTACACCTTC
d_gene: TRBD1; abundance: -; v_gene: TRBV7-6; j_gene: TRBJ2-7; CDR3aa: CASSLSGGASEQYF; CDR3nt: TGTGCCAGCAGCTTATCAGGGGGCGCTTCCGAGCAGTACTTC
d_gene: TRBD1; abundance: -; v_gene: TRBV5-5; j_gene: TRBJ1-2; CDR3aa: CASNPGQGGFYGYTF; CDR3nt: TGTGCCAGCAATCCCGGACAGGGGGGGTTTTATGGCTACACCTTC
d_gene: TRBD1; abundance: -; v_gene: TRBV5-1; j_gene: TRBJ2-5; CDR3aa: CASSQGQGLRVKTQYF; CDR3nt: TGCGCCAGCAGCCAAGGACAGGGACTCAGGGTCAAGACCCAGTACTTC